The 10 T cell receptor beta chains below come from one sample, sequenced in a study of blood T cell repertoires in COVID-19. Profiling relied on immunoSEQ multiplex PCR, and the TCRdb table lists in-frame clones only, not all of them. In the table there are 95,000 to 150,000 clones, under 80% of which are singletons. Material: peripheral blood. Every receptor here comes from a man aged 70 or older with acute or convalescent COVID-19.

The chain joins TRBV23-1 to TRBJ1-6; TRBD1 is a possible D gene (5 bases). TRBV23-1 is sorted into the ORF group, with uncertain function. Trimming stripped 8 bases from V and 0 bases from J, with 8 bases between. The length of the CDR3 is 14 residues. Written as DNA, the CDR3 is TGCGCCAGCTGGGGGGGCTCCTATAATTCACCCCTCCACTTT. Translation gives CASWGGSYNSPLHF.

The chain has TRBV7-2 and TRBJ1-5; D unresolved. The CDR3 totals 15 residues. Trimming took off 1 base at V and 3 bases at J, with 10 bases between the two ends. Germline-derived CDR1 and CDR2 are SGHTA and FQGNSA. The CDR3 nucleotides read TGTGCCAGCAGCTTAGTAGCGACCTCCAATCAGCCCCAGCATTTT. Translating it yields CASSLVATSNQPQHF.

This clone was seen more than once but under ten times. The chain employs TRBV6-2 or TRBV6-3 and TRBJ2-5; 8 positions agree with TRBD2. CDR3 length: 15 residues. Germline CDR1 and CDR2: MNHEY and SVGEGT. With V trimmed by 6 bases and J by 5 bases, 11 bases remained unmatched. CDR3 DNA: TGTGCCAGCAGCCCCGGGGGGGGGTTACGGGAGACCCAGTACTTC. This sequence encodes CASSPGGGLRETQYF.

This CDR3 reads CASRGPLKNTEAFF. Here the CDR3 DNA reads TGCGCCAGCAGGGGCCCCCTCAAGAACACTGAAGCTTTCTTT. This rearrangement joins TRBV4-1 to TRBJ1-1, with no clear D. V was pared by 6 bases and J by 1 base, with 12 bases between. Germline V gene sequence: CDR1 MGHRA, CDR2 YSYEKL. This CDR3 comprises 14 residues.

The chain combines TRBV2 with TRBJ2-5, with a weak D call TRBD2 (5 bases). Germline V gene data show CDR1 as SNHLY and CDR2 as FYNNEI. Between the trimmed V and J ends, which lost 2 bases and 5 bases, there was a span of 12 bases. The CDR3 is 14 residues long. The CDR3 protein is CASSERTGKETQYF. The CDR3 DNA reads as TGTGCCAGCAGTGAACGGACGGGGAAGGAGACCCAGTACTTC.

This clone was observed a handful of times. V and J are TRBV24-1 and TRBJ2-1; TRBD2 agrees at 12 bases. The CDR3 consists of 17 residues. From germline, CDR1 is KGHDR and CDR2 SFDVKD. V trimming: 2 bases; J trimming: 9 bases; junction bases outside the gene matches: 10. In DNA, the CDR3 is TGTGCCACCAGTGATTACATGACTAGCGGGGGAGTCGGTGAGCAGTTCTTC. Its translation is CATSDYMTSGGVGEQFF.

J is TRBJ2-4 and V is TRBV3-1 (or the pseudogene TRBV3-2); the D gene is possibly TRBD2 (5 bases). Trimming shortened V by 1 base and J by 10 bases, and 14 bases separated the two germline ends. CDR1 and CDR2 (germline): LGHDT, YNNKEL (reference sequence). This CDR3 has 14 residues. The CDR3 loop reads CASSQGTGIGIQYF. The CDR3 nucleotides read TGTGCCAGCAGCCAAGGTACCGGGATTGGGATTCAGTACTTC.

The chain recombines TRBV13 with TRBJ1-2; no clear D. CDR1 is PRHDT and CDR2 is FYEKMQ in the germline V gene (reference sequence). Between the trimmed V and J ends, which lost 5 bases and 4 bases, there was a span of 11 bases. The CDR3 length is 13 residues. CDR3 protein: CASSPPGSYGYTF. The CDR3 DNA follows: TGTGCCAGCAGCCCGCCCGGGAGCTATGGCTACACCTTC.

This sequence joins TRBV6-5 and TRBJ1-2; D gene unclear. The germline gives CDR1 MNHEY, CDR2 SVGAGI. There are 12 residues in the CDR3. Trimming cost V 6 bases and J 8 bases, with 13 bases left between them. CDR3: CASRIGGGGYTF. In DNA form, the CDR3 reads TGTGCCAGCAGAATAGGTGGCGGGGGCTACACCTTC.

DNA for the CDR3: TGTGCCAGCAGTTTCCCGAAGGGGGCCAACACCGGGGAGCTGTTTTTT. This sequence encodes CASSFPKGANTGELFF. The rearrangement links TRBV6-5 to TRBJ2-2; 7 positions agree with TRBD1. Germline values: CDR1 MNHEY, CDR2 SVGAGI. The junction had 7 bases not matched to a gene; V was cut back by 4 bases and J by 2 bases. This CDR3 contains 16 residues.